This T cell receptor (beta chain) originates from a study of T cell repertoires in cytomegalovirus infection. TCRdb redid the calling of the reads with MiXCR, one entry per CDR3 protein. The sample carries 200,000 to 250,000 distinct CDR3 sequences, about 40% recorded once. CDR1 and CDR2 (germline): SGHNT, YYREEE (reference sequence). Between the trimmed V and J ends, which lost 4 bases and 4 bases, there was a span of 21 bases. The CDR3 is 17 residues long. Remarks on this clonotype: Antigen: not known.

The sequences come from CD8+ T cells from cultured PBMCs, collected from culture after CMV antigen stimulation. This chain joins TRBV5-4 and TRBJ1-3; no firm D call. This clonotype originated in a human donor in good health (CMV status not recorded). Some clones in this sample may be carry-over from other donors' samples. Here the CDR3 reads CASSQVPGRSIGNTIYF. For the CDR3, the DNA is TGTGCCAGCAGCCAAGTCCCCGGGCGCTCGATAGGAAACACCATATATTTT.